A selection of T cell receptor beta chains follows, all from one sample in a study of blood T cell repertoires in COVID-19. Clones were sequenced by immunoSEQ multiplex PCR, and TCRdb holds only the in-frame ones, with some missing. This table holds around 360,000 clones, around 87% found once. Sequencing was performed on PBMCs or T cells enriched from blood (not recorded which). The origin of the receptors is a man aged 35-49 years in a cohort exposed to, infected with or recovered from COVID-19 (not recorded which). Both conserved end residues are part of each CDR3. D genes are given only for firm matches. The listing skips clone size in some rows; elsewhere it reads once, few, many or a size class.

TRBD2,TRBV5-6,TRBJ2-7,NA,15,CASSYLAGVGGEQYF,TGTGCCAGCAGCTACCTAGCGGGAGTGGGGGGGGAGCAGTACTTC
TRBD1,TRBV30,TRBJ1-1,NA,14,CAWSPDRGMWEAFF,TGTGCCTGGAGTCCCGACAGGGGGATGTGGGAAGCTTTCTTT
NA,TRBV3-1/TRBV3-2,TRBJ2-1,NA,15,CASSPPSLGRNEQFF,TGTGCCAGCAGCCCCCCTAGCCTCGGGCGTAATGAGCAGTTCTTC
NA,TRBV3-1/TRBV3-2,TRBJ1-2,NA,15,CASSQDSRRAYGYTF,TGTGCCAGCAGCCAAGATTCCCGCAGGGCCTATGGCTACACCTTC
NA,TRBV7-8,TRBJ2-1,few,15,CASSLSLSSYNEQFF,TGTGCCAGCAGCTTGTCCCTTAGCTCCTACAATGAGCAGTTCTTC
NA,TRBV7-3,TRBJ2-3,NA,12,CASSLQGDTQYF,TGTGCCAGCAGCTTACAGGGCGATACGCAGTATTTT
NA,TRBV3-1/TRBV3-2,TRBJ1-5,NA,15,CASSQGWQTNQPQHF,TGTGCCAGCAGCCAAGGTTGGCAGACAAATCAGCCCCAGCATTTT
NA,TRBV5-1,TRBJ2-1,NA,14,CASNDGTFYNEQFF,TGCGCCAGCAACGACGGGACTTTTTACAATGAGCAGTTCTTC
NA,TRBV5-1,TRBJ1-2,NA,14,CASSLDGQSYGYTF,TGCGCCAGCAGCTTGGATGGACAGAGCTATGGCTACACCTTC
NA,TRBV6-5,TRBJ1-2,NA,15,CASTLPPGGGYGYTF,TGTGCCAGCACCCTCCCCCCGGGAGGTGGATATGGCTACACCTTC
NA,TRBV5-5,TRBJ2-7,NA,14,CASSIGLYAYEQYF,TGTGCCAGCAGCATCGGACTTTACGCCTACGAGCAGTACTTC
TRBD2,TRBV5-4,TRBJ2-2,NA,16,CASSFGLAGGTGELFF,TGTGCCAGCAGCTTCGGGCTAGCGGGAGGCACCGGGGAGCTGTTTTTT
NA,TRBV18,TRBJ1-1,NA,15,CASSPPNSGNTEAFF,TGTGCCAGCTCACCACCGAATTCAGGGAACACTGAAGCTTTCTTT
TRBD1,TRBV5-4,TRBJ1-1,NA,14,CASSSTGGNTEAFF,TGTGCCAGCAGCTCGACAGGGGGGAACACTGAAGCTTTCTTT
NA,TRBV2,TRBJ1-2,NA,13,CASSDLGLYGYTF,TGTGCCAGCAGTGACCTGGGGCTGTATGGCTACACCTTC
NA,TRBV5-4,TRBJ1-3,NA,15,CASRQDLVAGNTIYF,TGTGCCAGCAGACAGGATTTGGTGGCTGGAAACACCATATATTTT
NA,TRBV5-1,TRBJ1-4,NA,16,CASSLGFGGQNEKLFF,TGCGCCAGCAGCTTGGGGTTCGGGGGGCAGAATGAAAAACTGTTTTTT
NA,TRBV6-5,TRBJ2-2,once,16,CASSYSSKRVAGELFF,TGTGCCAGCAGTTACTCGAGCAAACGAGTCGCCGGGGAGCTGTTTTTT
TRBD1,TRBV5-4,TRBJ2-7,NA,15,CASSLAGQGGYEQYF,TGTGCCAGCAGCTTGGCGGGACAGGGAGGATACGAGCAGTACTTC
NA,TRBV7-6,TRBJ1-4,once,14,CASSFGSHNEKLFF,TGTGCCAGCAGCTTCGGGAGTCACAATGAAAAACTGTTTTTT
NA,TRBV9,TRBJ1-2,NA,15,CASTRQGIDNYGYTF,TGTGCCAGCACCCGGCAGGGGATAGATAACTATGGCTACACCTTC
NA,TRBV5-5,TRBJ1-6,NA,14,CASSFWQVNSPLHF,TGTGCCAGCAGCTTTTGGCAGGTTAATTCACCCCTCCACTTT
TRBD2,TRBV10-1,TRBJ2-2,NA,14,CASGASGETGELFF,TGCGCCAGCGGGGCTAGCGGGGAGACCGGGGAGCTGTTTTTT
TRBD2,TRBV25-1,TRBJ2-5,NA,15,CASKGLAGVGETQYF,TGTGCCAGCAAGGGACTAGCGGGAGTAGGGGAGACCCAGTACTTC
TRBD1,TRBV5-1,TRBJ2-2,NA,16,CASSFKGGEHTGELFF,TGCGCCAGCAGCTTTAAAGGGGGCGAGCATACCGGGGAGCTGTTTTTT
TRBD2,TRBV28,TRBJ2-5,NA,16,CASSLWGTSGSETQYF,TGTGCCAGCAGTTTATGGGGGACTAGCGGGAGTGAGACCCAGTACTTC
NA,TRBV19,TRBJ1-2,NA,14,CASSIDLTARGYTF,TGTGCCAGTAGTATAGATCTGACAGCCCGAGGCTACACCTTC
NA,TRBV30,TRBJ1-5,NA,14,CAWSVRRGGQPQHF,TGTGCCTGGAGTGTACGTAGGGGAGGTCAGCCCCAGCATTTT
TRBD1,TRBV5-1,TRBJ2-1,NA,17,CASSNPSGTGARNEQFF,TGCGCCAGCAGCAACCCCTCCGGGACAGGGGCGAGGAATGAGCAGTTCTTC
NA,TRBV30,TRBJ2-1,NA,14,CAWSSTAFGGEQFF,TGTGCCTGGAGTTCCACCGCGTTCGGCGGTGAGCAGTTCTTC
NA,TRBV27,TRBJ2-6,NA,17,CASSPGGAISGANVLTF,TGTGCCAGCAGTCCCGGTGGAGCCATCTCTGGGGCCAACGTCCTGACTTTC
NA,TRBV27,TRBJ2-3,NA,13,CASTPYSADTQYF,TGTGCCAGCACTCCCTATTCGGCAGATACGCAGTATTTT
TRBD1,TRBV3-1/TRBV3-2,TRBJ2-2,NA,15,CASSEDRVWTGELFF,TGTGCCAGCAGCGAAGACAGGGTCTGGACCGGGGAGCTGTTTTTT
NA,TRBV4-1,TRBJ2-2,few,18,CASSQEEASRGSTGELFF,TGCGCCAGCAGCCAAGAAGAAGCGTCCAGGGGTAGCACCGGGGAGCTGTTTTTT
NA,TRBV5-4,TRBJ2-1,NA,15,CASSSRDMALYEQFF,TGTGCCAGCAGTTCCCGGGACATGGCCTTATATGAGCAGTTCTTC
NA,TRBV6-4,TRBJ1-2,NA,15,CASSDSRGGIYGYTF,TGTGCCAGCAGTGACTCGAGGGGGGGTATCTATGGCTACACCTTC
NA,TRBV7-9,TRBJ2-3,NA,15,CASSSKRPTTDTQYF,TGTGCCAGCAGCTCGAAGAGGCCGACGACAGATACGCAGTATTTT
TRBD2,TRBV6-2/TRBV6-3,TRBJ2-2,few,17,CASSSPGGLAVTGELFF,TGTGCCAGCAGTTCACCCGGCGGACTAGCGGTCACCGGGGAGCTGTTTTTT
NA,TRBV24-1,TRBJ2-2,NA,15,CATSDFRGTTGELFF,TGTGCCACCAGTGATTTTCGGGGAACAACCGGGGAGCTGTTTTTT
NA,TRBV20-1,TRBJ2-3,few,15,CSASGLAESTDTQYF,TGCAGTGCTAGTGGCCTAGCCGAAAGCACAGATACGCAGTATTTT
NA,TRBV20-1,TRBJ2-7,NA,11,CSAQRRYEQYF,TGCAGTGCCCAGCGGAGGTACGAGCAGTACTTC
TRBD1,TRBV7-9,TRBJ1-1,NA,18,CASSPGQGRSRMNTEAFF,TGTGCCAGCAGCCCGGGACAGGGAAGATCGCGCATGAACACTGAAGCTTTCTTT
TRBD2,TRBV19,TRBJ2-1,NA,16,CASSNSGRIGLFEQFF,TGTGCCAGTAGTAATAGCGGGAGGATCGGATTGTTTGAGCAGTTCTTC
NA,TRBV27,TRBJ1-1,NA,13,CASSFRGNTEAFF,TGTGCCAGCAGTTTTAGGGGGAACACTGAAGCTTTCTTT
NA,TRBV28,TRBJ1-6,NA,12,CASSLSNSPLHF,TGTGCCAGCAGTTTATCGAATTCACCCCTCCACTTT
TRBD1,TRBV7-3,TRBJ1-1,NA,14,CASRSGTGPTEAFF,TGTGCCAGCAGGTCCGGGACAGGCCCTACTGAAGCTTTCTTT
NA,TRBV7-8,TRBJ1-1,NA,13,CASSFRTGTEAFF,TGTGCCAGCAGCTTCCGGACTGGGACTGAAGCTTTCTTT
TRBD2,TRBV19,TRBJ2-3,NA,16,CASSIPLSGTRDTQYF,TGTGCCAGTAGTATACCCCTTAGCGGGACTCGGGATACGCAGTATTTT
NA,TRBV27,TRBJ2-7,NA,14,CASRGGIERYEQYF,TGTGCCAGCAGGGGTGGTATCGAGCGGTACGAGCAGTACTTC